This TCR beta chain was found in a study of T cell repertoires in cytomegalovirus infection. Study context: Evidence of both CMV infection and a matching HLA type came from public TCR beta signatures.

The CDR3 runs 15 residues. CDR1 and CDR2 from the germline V gene are SGHTA and FQGNSA. V was cut by 4 bases and J by 6 bases, with 16 bases left in between. This clonotype was seen many times. What it recognizes is unknown. Findings of the study overall: HLA-C-restricted CMV clonotypes gave the most frequent clonotype in two of eight donors.

TCRdb re-derived calls from the reads in MiXCR, one entry per CDR3 protein. The data hold around 770,000 distinct CDR3 sequences, with 25% to 35% observed a single time. This TCR was sampled from a human donor in good health (CMV status not recorded). Some clones in this sample may be carry-over from other donors' samples. The material sequenced was cultured CD8+ T cells from PBMCs, taken from culture after CMV antigen stimulation. The chain joins TRBV7-2 to TRBJ1-5; D may be TRBD1 (5 bases). This CDR3 is CASSSSGGSGQPQHF. The CDR3 nucleotides read TGTGCCAGCAGCTCCTCGGGGGGGTCTGGTCAGCCCCAGCATTTT.